A selection of T cell receptor beta chains follows, all from one sample in a study of blood T cell repertoires in COVID-19. The table came from immunoSEQ multiplex PCR; TCRdb's copy has only in-frame clones and leaves some out. The sample lists roughly 86,000 clones, over 70% occurring once. What was sequenced was peripheral blood. These receptors were collected from a man aged 50 to 60 who had recovered from COVID-19. CDR3s include the opening cysteine and the closing phenylalanine or tryptophan. The D gene is left open where the match is weak. The listing skips clone size in some rows; elsewhere it reads once, few, many or a size class.

j_call: TRBJ2-7; d_call: TRBD2; v_call: TRBV7-2; cdr3_length: 16; clone_size: .; cdr3_aa: CASSLNPPGLAGAQYF; cdr3_nt: TGTGCCAGCAGCTTAAACCCCCCTGGACTAGCGGGAGCGCAGTACTTC
j_call: TRBJ1-1; d_call: .; v_call: TRBV5-1; cdr3_length: 14; clone_size: few; cdr3_aa: CASSPKQGGTEAFF; cdr3_nt: TGCGCCAGCAGCCCCAAACAGGGTGGTACTGAAGCTTTCTTT
j_call: TRBJ1-1; d_call: .; v_call: TRBV11-3; cdr3_length: 15; clone_size: .; cdr3_aa: CASSLDRWANTEAFF; cdr3_nt: TGTGCCAGCAGCTTAGATAGGTGGGCGAACACTGAAGCTTTCTTT
j_call: TRBJ2-1; d_call: TRBD2; v_call: TRBV4-2; cdr3_length: 17; clone_size: once; cdr3_aa: CASSPGTSGENNPEQFF; cdr3_nt: TGTGCCAGCAGCCCGGGGACTAGCGGGGAAAATAATCCTGAGCAGTTCTTC
j_call: TRBJ2-7; d_call: .; v_call: TRBV7-9; cdr3_length: 11; clone_size: .; cdr3_aa: CASSHPGEQYF; cdr3_nt: TGTGCCAGCAGCCACCCCGGCGAGCAGTACTTC
j_call: TRBJ2-2; d_call: .; v_call: TRBV4-3; cdr3_length: 17; clone_size: .; cdr3_aa: CASSQEFFRVVTGELFF; cdr3_nt: TGCGCCAGCAGCCAAGAGTTCTTCAGGGTGGTTACCGGGGAGCTGTTTTTT
j_call: TRBJ1-6; d_call: .; v_call: TRBV3-1/TRBV3-2; cdr3_length: 13; clone_size: .; cdr3_aa: CASSPSQGSPLHF; cdr3_nt: TGTGCCAGCAGTCCGAGCCAGGGGTCACCCCTCCACTTT
j_call: TRBJ1-3; d_call: .; v_call: TRBV3-1/TRBV3-2; cdr3_length: 15; clone_size: .; cdr3_aa: CASSQGAFAGNTIYF; cdr3_nt: TGTGCCAGCAGCCAAGGGGCATTCGCTGGAAACACCATATATTTT
j_call: TRBJ2-7; d_call: .; v_call: TRBV10-3; cdr3_length: 15; clone_size: .; cdr3_aa: CAITRDSQSSYEQYF; cdr3_nt: TGTGCCATCACCCGGGACTCCCAAAGCTCCTACGAGCAGTACTTC
j_call: TRBJ1-5; d_call: TRBD1; v_call: TRBV7-2; cdr3_length: 15; clone_size: .; cdr3_aa: CASRPRDSNNQPQHF; cdr3_nt: TGTGCCAGCAGACCACGGGACAGTAATAATCAGCCCCAGCATTTT
j_call: TRBJ1-2; d_call: TRBD1; v_call: TRBV2; cdr3_length: 11; clone_size: .; cdr3_aa: CASPDRDGYTF; cdr3_nt: TGTGCCAGCCCTGACAGGGACGGCTACACCTTC
j_call: TRBJ2-7; d_call: TRBD1; v_call: TRBV2; cdr3_length: 15; clone_size: .; cdr3_aa: CASREDRASSYEQYF; cdr3_nt: TGTGCCAGCAGGGAGGACAGGGCGAGCTCCTACGAGCAGTACTTC
j_call: TRBJ2-7; d_call: TRBD2; v_call: TRBV19; cdr3_length: 15; clone_size: .; cdr3_aa: CASPSGQRDRQEQYF; cdr3_nt: TGTGCCAGTCCCTCCGGCCAGCGGGACCGCCAAGAGCAGTACTTC
j_call: TRBJ2-2; d_call: .; v_call: TRBV9; cdr3_length: 17; clone_size: .; cdr3_aa: CASSVAGTLLNTGELFF; cdr3_nt: TGTGCCAGCAGCGTAGCTGGGACACTGTTGAACACCGGGGAGCTGTTTTTT
j_call: TRBJ2-7; d_call: .; v_call: TRBV18; cdr3_length: 15; clone_size: few; cdr3_aa: CASSPTGLGSYEQYF; cdr3_nt: TGTGCCAGCTCACCAACAGGGCTAGGGTCCTACGAGCAGTACTTC
j_call: TRBJ2-1; d_call: .; v_call: TRBV6-4; cdr3_length: 16; clone_size: .; cdr3_aa: CASSDTSRGLYNEQFF; cdr3_nt: TGTGCCAGCAGTGACACATCTAGGGGTTTGTACAATGAGCAGTTCTTC
j_call: TRBJ2-7; d_call: TRBD1; v_call: TRBV6-5; cdr3_length: 14; clone_size: .; cdr3_aa: CASSYKGDSYEQYF; cdr3_nt: TGTGCCAGCAGTTACAAAGGGGACAGCTACGAGCAGTACTTC
j_call: TRBJ1-2; d_call: .; v_call: TRBV3-1/TRBV3-2; cdr3_length: 16; clone_size: .; cdr3_aa: CASSQVGPGANYGYTF; cdr3_nt: TGTGCCAGCAGCCAAGTGGGCCCGGGGGCTAACTATGGCTACACCTTC
j_call: TRBJ1-6; d_call: .; v_call: TRBV6-5; cdr3_length: 14; clone_size: medium-sized; cdr3_aa: CASAAGPYNSPLHF; cdr3_nt: TGTGCCAGCGCCGCAGGTCCTTATAATTCACCCCTCCACTTT
j_call: TRBJ1-1; d_call: TRBD1; v_call: TRBV18; cdr3_length: 13; clone_size: .; cdr3_aa: CASSPSGGTEAFF; cdr3_nt: TGTGCCAGCTCACCATCAGGGGGCACTGAAGCTTTCTTT
j_call: TRBJ1-3; d_call: TRBD1; v_call: TRBV5-4; cdr3_length: 20; clone_size: once; cdr3_aa: CASSLAVGQGLPSSGNTIYF; cdr3_nt: TGTGCCAGCAGCTTGGCCGTGGGACAGGGACTCCCTAGCTCTGGAAACACCATATATTTT
j_call: TRBJ2-2; d_call: .; v_call: TRBV10-3; cdr3_length: 17; clone_size: .; cdr3_aa: CAISARGRGEGTGELFF; cdr3_nt: TGTGCCATCAGTGCCCGCGGACGGGGAGAAGGCACCGGGGAGCTGTTTTTT
j_call: TRBJ1-5; d_call: .; v_call: TRBV11-2; cdr3_length: 17; clone_size: .; cdr3_aa: CASSPLPGQLSNQPQHF; cdr3_nt: TGTGCCAGCAGTCCTCTTCCAGGACAGCTAAGCAATCAGCCCCAGCATTTT
j_call: TRBJ1-6; d_call: TRBD1; v_call: TRBV4-1; cdr3_length: 16; clone_size: .; cdr3_aa: CASSYGTGGANSPLHF; cdr3_nt: TGCGCCAGCAGCTACGGGACAGGGGGTGCCAATTCACCCCTCCACTTT
j_call: TRBJ2-7; d_call: .; v_call: TRBV29-1; cdr3_length: 15; clone_size: few; cdr3_aa: CSVDTQQGNSYEQYF; cdr3_nt: TGCAGCGTTGATACCCAACAGGGTAACTCCTACGAGCAGTACTTC
j_call: TRBJ2-3; d_call: TRBD2; v_call: TRBV29-1; cdr3_length: 12; clone_size: .; cdr3_aa: CSVDGGADTQYF; cdr3_nt: TGCAGCGTGGATGGGGGGGCAGATACGCAGTATTTT
j_call: TRBJ1-1; d_call: .; v_call: TRBV3-1/TRBV3-2; cdr3_length: 14; clone_size: few; cdr3_aa: CASSHGGANTEAFF; cdr3_nt: TGTGCCAGCAGCCATGGGGGGGCGAACACTGAAGCTTTCTTT
j_call: TRBJ1-5; d_call: TRBD1; v_call: TRBV7-2; cdr3_length: 14; clone_size: .; cdr3_aa: CASSQDRGGQPQHF; cdr3_nt: TGTGCCAGCAGCCAGGACAGGGGCGGGCAGCCCCAGCATTTT
j_call: TRBJ2-7; d_call: TRBD2; v_call: TRBV27; cdr3_length: 15; clone_size: few; cdr3_aa: CASSRTSGNPNEQYF; cdr3_nt: TGTGCCAGCAGCCGGACTAGCGGGAACCCCAACGAGCAGTACTTC
j_call: TRBJ2-4; d_call: .; v_call: TRBV27; cdr3_length: 16; clone_size: .; cdr3_aa: CASSLRFGSWGNIQYF; cdr3_nt: TGTGCCAGCAGTTTAAGGTTTGGCAGTTGGGGCAACATTCAGTACTTC
j_call: TRBJ1-5; d_call: .; v_call: TRBV12-5; cdr3_length: 13; clone_size: .; cdr3_aa: CASAPPTGQPQHF; cdr3_nt: TGTGCTAGCGCCCCCCCCACGGGGCAGCCCCAGCATTTT
j_call: TRBJ1-2; d_call: .; v_call: TRBV25-1; cdr3_length: 13; clone_size: .; cdr3_aa: CASSVGGGYGYTF; cdr3_nt: TGTGCCAGCAGTGTGGGAGGGGGCTATGGCTACACCTTC
j_call: TRBJ1-5; d_call: TRBD1; v_call: TRBV19; cdr3_length: 16; clone_size: .; cdr3_aa: CASRGRETGGNQPQHF; cdr3_nt: TGTGCCAGCCGGGGACGAGAGACAGGGGGCAATCAGCCCCAGCATTTT
j_call: TRBJ1-5; d_call: .; v_call: TRBV5-8; cdr3_length: 14; clone_size: .; cdr3_aa: CASSLGLFNQPQHF; cdr3_nt: TGTGCCAGCAGCTTGGGACTATTCAATCAGCCCCAGCATTTT
j_call: TRBJ2-6; d_call: .; v_call: TRBV9; cdr3_length: 16; clone_size: .; cdr3_aa: CASSDGTLSGANVLTF; cdr3_nt: TGTGCCAGCAGCGACGGGACACTTTCTGGGGCCAACGTCCTGACTTTC
j_call: TRBJ2-2; d_call: .; v_call: TRBV29-1; cdr3_length: 11; clone_size: .; cdr3_aa: CSVSDTGELFF; cdr3_nt: TGCAGCGTTAGCGACACCGGGGAGCTGTTTTTT
j_call: TRBJ2-5; d_call: TRBD1; v_call: TRBV5-1; cdr3_length: 15; clone_size: .; cdr3_aa: CASSLGRTGTETQYF; cdr3_nt: TGCGCCAGCAGCTTGGGCCGGACAGGGACGGAGACCCAGTACTTC